The rows below give T cell receptor beta chains drawn from one sample of a study of blood T cell repertoires in COVID-19. Data came from immunoSEQ multiplex PCR; TCRdb stores just in-frame clones and leaves some out. The sample consists of around 97,000 clones, 80% to 90% of them appearing once. The specimen was peripheral blood. The receptors derive from a human donor in a cohort sampled during active COVID-19. CDR3s include the opening cysteine and the closing phenylalanine or tryptophan. The D gene is left open where the match is weak. Expanded clones get a size class; other rows say once, few or many, or leave the size out.

clone_size: -; j_call: TRBJ1-1; d_call: -; v_call: TRBV6-5; cdr3_nt: TGTGCCAGCAGTTACGCGGGCGGCACTGAAGCTTTCTTT; cdr3_aa: CASSYAGGTEAFF
clone_size: -; j_call: TRBJ2-1; d_call: -; v_call: TRBV7-7; cdr3_nt: TGTGCCAGCAGCTTAAACTACTACAATGAGCAGTTCTTC; cdr3_aa: CASSLNYYNEQFF
clone_size: -; j_call: TRBJ2-1; d_call: TRBD1; v_call: TRBV23-1; cdr3_nt: TGCGCCAGCAGTCCTTTCTACAGGGGGTTAATTCTGAATGAGCAGTTCTTC; cdr3_aa: CASSPFYRGLILNEQFF
clone_size: -; j_call: TRBJ1-2; d_call: TRBD1; v_call: TRBV27; cdr3_nt: TGTGCCAGCAGTTCCGGGACAGGGGGCAAAAATGGCTACACCTTC; cdr3_aa: CASSSGTGGKNGYTF
clone_size: medium-sized; j_call: TRBJ2-1; d_call: TRBD2; v_call: TRBV11-3; cdr3_nt: TGTGCCAGCAGCTTTGGGGTAGCGGGAGGTCCTGCCAATGAGCAGTTCTTC; cdr3_aa: CASSFGVAGGPANEQFF
clone_size: -; j_call: TRBJ2-3; d_call: TRBD1; v_call: TRBV6-5; cdr3_nt: TGTGCCAGCAGAAGGGACAGGGGGTTGTCAGATACGCAGTATTTT; cdr3_aa: CASRRDRGLSDTQYF
clone_size: -; j_call: TRBJ1-1; d_call: TRBD1; v_call: TRBV19; cdr3_nt: TGTGCCAGTAGTAGGGACAGACGAGGGACTGAAGCTTTCTTT; cdr3_aa: CASSRDRRGTEAFF
clone_size: few; j_call: TRBJ2-3; d_call: TRBD1; v_call: TRBV11-2; cdr3_nt: TGTGCCAGCAGCTTAGAGTGGGGCAGGGGGCGCCAAGATACGCAGTATTTT; cdr3_aa: CASSLEWGRGRQDTQYF
clone_size: -; j_call: TRBJ1-5; d_call: -; v_call: TRBV19; cdr3_nt: TGTGCCAGTAGTGAGGCGGGGGAACATCAGCCCCAGCATTTT; cdr3_aa: CASSEAGEHQPQHF
clone_size: -; j_call: TRBJ1-2; d_call: -; v_call: TRBV7-2; cdr3_nt: TGTGCCAGCAGCTTAGGATTCTGGACAACTACACAGAACTATGGCTACACCTTC; cdr3_aa: CASSLGFWTTTQNYGYTF
clone_size: -; j_call: TRBJ1-1; d_call: -; v_call: TRBV3-1/TRBV3-2; cdr3_nt: TGTGCCAGCAGCCAAGATCAATATCCTACGGGTGAAGCTTTCTTT; cdr3_aa: CASSQDQYPTGEAFF
clone_size: once; j_call: TRBJ2-1; d_call: TRBD1; v_call: TRBV2; cdr3_nt: TGTGCCAGCAGTGACAAAGGACAGGGACCGTTCTTC; cdr3_aa: CASSDKGQGPFF
clone_size: -; j_call: TRBJ2-1; d_call: -; v_call: TRBV21-1; cdr3_nt: TGTGCCAGCAGCAAAGTACCGCGGACAGGGGGGAAGACGCGCTCCTACAATGAGCAGTTCTTC; cdr3_aa: CASSKVPRTGGKTRSYNEQFF
clone_size: few; j_call: TRBJ1-1; d_call: TRBD1; v_call: TRBV6-6; cdr3_nt: TGTGCCATCGGGACAGGTTCGAACACTGAAGCTTTCTTT; cdr3_aa: CAIGTGSNTEAFF
clone_size: -; j_call: TRBJ2-7; d_call: TRBD1; v_call: TRBV6-5; cdr3_nt: TGTGCCAGCAGTTACTTGCCGGGACAGGGGGCCTTCGAGCAGTACTTC; cdr3_aa: CASSYLPGQGAFEQYF
clone_size: -; j_call: TRBJ2-7; d_call: TRBD2; v_call: TRBV5-5; cdr3_nt: TGTGCCAGCAGCTTGGCCACTGACCAGAGACTAGCGAGGTACTTC; cdr3_aa: CASSLATDQRLARYF
clone_size: few; j_call: TRBJ1-1; d_call: -; v_call: TRBV29-1; cdr3_nt: TGCAGCGTTGGTATGGGATCGGGGGGGGACACTGAAGCTTTCTTT; cdr3_aa: CSVGMGSGGDTEAFF
clone_size: many; j_call: TRBJ1-2; d_call: -; v_call: TRBV4-3; cdr3_nt: TGCGCCAGCAGCGGAGACTATGGCTACACCTTC; cdr3_aa: CASSGDYGYTF
clone_size: -; j_call: TRBJ2-7; d_call: -; v_call: TRBV11-2; cdr3_nt: TGTGCCAGCAGCTTAATCCGAGACGTACTAATCCTCGGCGCCTACGAGCAGTACTTC; cdr3_aa: CASSLIRDVLILGAYEQYF
clone_size: once; j_call: TRBJ1-1; d_call: -; v_call: TRBV4-1; cdr3_nt: TGCGCCAGCAGCCAATTGAGGTCAGGGACTGAAGCTTTCTTT; cdr3_aa: CASSQLRSGTEAFF
clone_size: -; j_call: TRBJ2-1; d_call: TRBD2; v_call: TRBV9; cdr3_nt: TGTGCCAGCGCGGGTTTCGGACTAGCGGGATTCGGGTCCTACAATGAGCAGTTCTTC; cdr3_aa: CASAGFGLAGFGSYNEQFF
clone_size: -; j_call: TRBJ2-3; d_call: TRBD1; v_call: TRBV25-1; cdr3_nt: TGTGCCAGCAGTGATGCAGGGGGCGCGGTATGGGATACGCAGTATTTT; cdr3_aa: CASSDAGGAVWDTQYF
clone_size: -; j_call: TRBJ2-1; d_call: TRBD2; v_call: TRBV7-2; cdr3_nt: TGTGCCAGCAGCTTGAGCGGGATAGAGAATGAGCAGTTCTTC; cdr3_aa: CASSLSGIENEQFF
clone_size: -; j_call: TRBJ2-7; d_call: TRBD2; v_call: TRBV4-3; cdr3_nt: TGCGCCAGCAGCCAAGAGCCGGGACTAGTTTTTTCCGACGAGCAGTACTTC; cdr3_aa: CASSQEPGLVFSDEQYF
clone_size: -; j_call: TRBJ2-7; d_call: TRBD1; v_call: TRBV10-2; cdr3_nt: TGCGCCAGCAATCAGGGGGCCGACGAGCAGTACTTC; cdr3_aa: CASNQGADEQYF
clone_size: -; j_call: TRBJ1-4; d_call: TRBD1; v_call: TRBV6-6; cdr3_nt: TGTGCCAGCAGTTCTTCCGGGACAGGGAGTGAAAAACTGTTTTTT; cdr3_aa: CASSSSGTGSEKLFF
clone_size: -; j_call: TRBJ1-3; d_call: -; v_call: TRBV5-1; cdr3_nt: TGCGCCAGCAGCTCGGAATTGGCGGGGGGAAACACCATATATTTT; cdr3_aa: CASSSELAGGNTIYF
clone_size: -; j_call: TRBJ1-2; d_call: TRBD1; v_call: TRBV19; cdr3_nt: TGTGCCAGTTGCCCAACAGGGGGCGCAAACTATGGCTACACCTTC; cdr3_aa: CASCPTGGANYGYTF
clone_size: -; j_call: TRBJ2-1; d_call: TRBD2; v_call: TRBV29-1; cdr3_nt: TGCAGCGTTGAAGCGAGCGGGAGGGTCCATGAGCAGTTCTTC; cdr3_aa: CSVEASGRVHEQFF
clone_size: -; j_call: TRBJ2-1; d_call: TRBD2; v_call: TRBV28; cdr3_nt: TGTGCCAGCAGTTTATGGGTAGCGGGGGATACCAATGAGCAGTTCTTC; cdr3_aa: CASSLWVAGDTNEQFF
clone_size: -; j_call: TRBJ2-7; d_call: TRBD2; v_call: TRBV4-1; cdr3_nt: TGCGCCAGCAGCCAAGCGGTGGGAGGGCCAAACGAGCAGTACTTC; cdr3_aa: CASSQAVGGPNEQYF
clone_size: -; j_call: TRBJ2-5; d_call: -; v_call: TRBV10-3; cdr3_nt: TGTGCCATCAGTGACCCTCGCAGCCAAGAGACCCAGTACTTC; cdr3_aa: CAISDPRSQETQYF
clone_size: -; j_call: TRBJ1-1; d_call: -; v_call: TRBV7-7; cdr3_nt: TGTGCTAGCAGCAGAGCAGGGGAAACTGAAGCTTTCTTT; cdr3_aa: CASSRAGETEAFF
clone_size: -; j_call: TRBJ2-7; d_call: TRBD2; v_call: TRBV27; cdr3_nt: TGTGCCAGCAGTTTAACTAGCGAAAGCTCCTACGAGCAGTACTTC; cdr3_aa: CASSLTSESSYEQYF
clone_size: few; j_call: TRBJ1-5; d_call: -; v_call: TRBV29-1; cdr3_nt: TGCAGCGTTGCTTCAGGGGGCAATCAGCCCCAGCATTTT; cdr3_aa: CSVASGGNQPQHF
clone_size: -; j_call: TRBJ1-2; d_call: TRBD1; v_call: TRBV19; cdr3_nt: TGTGCCAGTAGTATATCCGAGGGACAGGGATATGGCTACACCTTC; cdr3_aa: CASSISEGQGYGYTF
clone_size: -; j_call: TRBJ2-5; d_call: TRBD1; v_call: TRBV4-3; cdr3_nt: TGCGCCAGCAGCCAAGAAGTAGCCAGGGGGAAGGGAGAGACCCAGTACTTC; cdr3_aa: CASSQEVARGKGETQYF
clone_size: -; j_call: TRBJ2-7; d_call: TRBD2; v_call: TRBV28; cdr3_nt: TGTGCCAGTTCGGGACTAGCGGCTTACGAGCAGTACTTC; cdr3_aa: CASSGLAAYEQYF
clone_size: -; j_call: TRBJ1-2; d_call: -; v_call: TRBV19; cdr3_nt: TGTGCCAGTGGGAGCTGGGGGGTTTATGGCTACACCTTC; cdr3_aa: CASGSWGVYGYTF
clone_size: -; j_call: TRBJ2-7; d_call: -; v_call: TRBV4-1; cdr3_nt: TGCGCCAGCAGCCCCTCGCGGGGTTACGAGCAGTACTTC; cdr3_aa: CASSPSRGYEQYF
clone_size: -; j_call: TRBJ1-2; d_call: TRBD1; v_call: TRBV28; cdr3_nt: TGTGCCAGCAGTTTAGGGACAGGGTCGTATGGCTACACCTTC; cdr3_aa: CASSLGTGSYGYTF
clone_size: few; j_call: TRBJ2-1; d_call: TRBD1; v_call: TRBV6-5; cdr3_nt: TGTGCCAGCAGCCTCCGCGGAGGGGTTCAGGGGGCCTTCTTC; cdr3_aa: CASSLRGGVQGAFF
clone_size: -; j_call: TRBJ2-7; d_call: TRBD2; v_call: TRBV7-8; cdr3_nt: TGTGCCAGCAGCTTAGTAGCGGGAGAAGGAGTATACGAGCAGTACTTC; cdr3_aa: CASSLVAGEGVYEQYF
clone_size: -; j_call: TRBJ2-7; d_call: -; v_call: TRBV5-1; cdr3_nt: TGCGCCAGCAGCTTAGGGACACCTACCTACGAGCAGTACTTC; cdr3_aa: CASSLGTPTYEQYF
clone_size: -; j_call: TRBJ2-5; d_call: TRBD2; v_call: TRBV28; cdr3_nt: TGTGCCAGCAGTCCACGACTAGCGGAACAAGAGACCCAGTACTTC; cdr3_aa: CASSPRLAEQETQYF
clone_size: -; j_call: TRBJ2-7; d_call: -; v_call: TRBV5-4; cdr3_nt: TGTGCCAGCAGCTTTATGGCAACAAGGACATTTCTAGGCAATCACGAGCAGTACTTC; cdr3_aa: CASSFMATRTFLGNHEQYF
clone_size: -; j_call: TRBJ2-2; d_call: TRBD2; v_call: TRBV6-2/TRBV6-3; cdr3_nt: TGTGCCAGCAGTCGTTTCGGGGGGACCAACACCGGGGAGCTGTTTTTT; cdr3_aa: CASSRFGGTNTGELFF
clone_size: -; j_call: TRBJ2-7; d_call: -; v_call: TRBV28; cdr3_nt: TGTGCCAGCAGTTTATCACTTGCTACCTACGAGCAGTACTTC; cdr3_aa: CASSLSLATYEQYF
clone_size: -; j_call: TRBJ1-6; d_call: -; v_call: TRBV6-5; cdr3_nt: TGTGCCTCTAGGGAGTTTAGTTCACCCCTCCACTTT; cdr3_aa: CASREFSSPLHF
clone_size: -; j_call: TRBJ1-2; d_call: TRBD1; v_call: TRBV2; cdr3_nt: TGTGCCAGCAGTGTACTCCAGGGGGCTGGCTATGGCTACACCTTC; cdr3_aa: CASSVLQGAGYGYTF
clone_size: few; j_call: TRBJ1-2; d_call: -; v_call: TRBV3-1/TRBV3-2; cdr3_nt: TGTGCCAGCGCTCCCGACGGGAACTATGGCTACACCTTC; cdr3_aa: CASAPDGNYGYTF
clone_size: -; j_call: TRBJ2-7; d_call: TRBD1; v_call: TRBV11-3; cdr3_nt: TGTGCCAGCAGCCTATCGGACAGGGGCGAGCAGTACTTC; cdr3_aa: CASSLSDRGEQYF
clone_size: -; j_call: TRBJ2-7; d_call: -; v_call: TRBV19; cdr3_nt: TGTGCCAGTAGTATAGGGACAACCTCCTACGAGCAGTACTTC; cdr3_aa: CASSIGTTSYEQYF
clone_size: -; j_call: TRBJ1-1; d_call: TRBD1; v_call: TRBV29-1; cdr3_nt: TGCAGCGTAACAGGACAGGGGGTATCTGAAGCTTTCTTT; cdr3_aa: CSVTGQGVSEAFF
clone_size: -; j_call: TRBJ1-2; d_call: TRBD1; v_call: TRBV28; cdr3_nt: TGTGCCAGCAGCACAGGGGTTTCTAACTATGGCTACACCTTC; cdr3_aa: CASSTGVSNYGYTF